This is a list of T cell receptor beta chains from one sample in a study of T cells in Graves' hyperthyroidism and ophthalmopathy. TCRdb re-called the multiplex PCR reads through MiXCR, storing one row per CDR3 protein. The sample carries 500,000 or so distinct CDR3 sequences, 15% to 20% recorded once. The specimen sequenced was blood. Receptor source: a woman aged 18-29 years with Graves' ophthalmopathy. Both conserved end residues are part of each CDR3. The order of the fields is D gene, clone size, V gene, J gene, CDR3 DNA, CDR3 protein. D genes are given only for firm matches. Size values are once, few and many counts, or a class for expanded clones, and some rows have none.

D: TRBD1; size: many; V: TRBV6-2/TRBV6-3; J: TRBJ2-7; DNA: TGTGCCAGCGTCGACAGGGGGTACGAGCAGTACTTC; CDR3: CASVDRGYEQYF
D: TRBD2; size: many; V: TRBV11-2; J: TRBJ2-1; DNA: TGTGCCAGCAGCCCGTTAGCGGGAGTTCCCTACAATGAGCAGTTCTTC; CDR3: CASSPLAGVPYNEQFF
D: -; size: many; V: TRBV20-1; J: TRBJ2-1; DNA: TGCAGTGCTAGAGAGGGATTAGTGGGGCGCAATGAGCAGTTCTTC; CDR3: CSAREGLVGRNEQFF
D: TRBD1; size: few; V: TRBV10-1; J: TRBJ2-7; DNA: TGCGCCAGCAGTGTCCGGGGACAGGGAGGTATCGAGCAGTACTTC; CDR3: CASSVRGQGGIEQYF
D: -; size: few; V: TRBV9; J: TRBJ2-1; DNA: TGTGCCAGCAGCGGGGGGTCCGCGGGTCTTTTCCATGAGCAGTTCTTC; CDR3: CASSGGSAGLFHEQFF
D: TRBD2; size: few; V: TRBV9; J: TRBJ2-2; DNA: TGTGCCAGCAGCGGACATAGCGGGGGGGCCGCCGGGGAGCTGTTTTTT; CDR3: CASSGHSGGAAGELFF
D: TRBD2; size: many; V: TRBV11-2; J: TRBJ2-7; DNA: TGTGCCAGCAGCCTTCATGGGGGAGGGCCTATGTTAATGTCCTACGAGCAGTACTTC; CDR3: CASSLHGGGPMLMSYEQYF
D: -; size: many; V: TRBV11-2; J: TRBJ2-7; DNA: TGTGCCAGCAGCCCCGGGGACTCCTACGAGCAGTACTTC; CDR3: CASSPGDSYEQYF
D: -; size: -; V: TRBV14; J: TRBJ1-3; DNA: TGTGCCAGCAGCCCGTCACAGGGAGTATCTGGAAACACCATATATTTT; CDR3: CASSPSQGVSGNTIYF
D: -; size: -; V: TRBV25-1; J: TRBJ1-2; DNA: TGTGCCAGCAGTGAAGGGAGGGGCTACACCTTC; CDR3: CASSEGRGYTF
D: -; size: many; V: TRBV2; J: TRBJ2-6; DNA: TGTGCCAGCTTGGCGGAGCAAATTGGGGCCAACGTCCTGACTTTC; CDR3: CASLAEQIGANVLTF
D: -; size: many; V: TRBV30; J: TRBJ1-1; DNA: TGTGTCCTAAGCCGTGGGGGAAGGACTGAAGCTTTCTTT; CDR3: CVLSRGGRTEAFF
D: -; size: few; V: TRBV19; J: TRBJ2-3; DNA: TGTGCCAGTAGTACGGGACCGGCAGATACGCAGTATTTT; CDR3: CASSTGPADTQYF
D: TRBD2; size: few; V: TRBV4-1; J: TRBJ2-7; DNA: TGCGCCAGCAGTCTCACCTCAAACACTGGACTAGCGGGGGGAAGCTCCTACGAGCAGTACTTC; CDR3: CASSLTSNTGLAGGSSYEQYF
D: -; size: -; V: TRBV19; J: TRBJ1-5; DNA: TGTGCCAGTAGTCCCGTTAGGGGATATAGCAATCAGCCCCAGCATTTT; CDR3: CASSPVRGYSNQPQHF
D: TRBD1; size: -; V: TRBV6-1; J: TRBJ2-7; DNA: TGTGCCAGCAGTGGCCGGGACAGGATCTACGAGCAGTACTTC; CDR3: CASSGRDRIYEQYF
D: -; size: -; V: TRBV6-1; J: TRBJ2-3; DNA: TGTGCCAGCAGTCGCCGATCGACAGCGAGTGATACGCAGTATTTT; CDR3: CASSRRSTASDTQYF
D: TRBD1; size: many; V: TRBV28; J: TRBJ2-3; DNA: TGTGCCAGCAGTTTCGGGACAGTGGGGGATACGCAGTATTTT; CDR3: CASSFGTVGDTQYF
D: TRBD2; size: many; V: TRBV2; J: TRBJ2-5; DNA: TGTGCCAGCAAAGCCCCGGGACTAGCGGGAGTGAGAGAGACCCAGTACTTC; CDR3: CASKAPGLAGVRETQYF
D: -; size: many; V: TRBV7-2; J: TRBJ1-2; DNA: TGTGCCAGCAGTTATGTGGGGGGCTATGGCTACACCTTC; CDR3: CASSYVGGYGYTF
D: -; size: few; V: TRBV12-3/TRBV12-4; J: TRBJ2-5; DNA: TGTGCCAGCAGTTCTATTAGGGGAGAGACCCAGTACTTC; CDR3: CASSSIRGETQYF
D: TRBD1; size: many; V: TRBV27; J: TRBJ1-2; DNA: TGTGCCAGCAGTTTCGTGACCAGGGGGAAGCTCTCCTATGGCTACACCTTC; CDR3: CASSFVTRGKLSYGYTF
D: -; size: -; V: TRBV27; J: TRBJ2-2; DNA: TGTGCCAGCAGTTTAGAAATAGGGTTAGGAAACACCGGGGAGCTGTTTTTT; CDR3: CASSLEIGLGNTGELFF
D: -; size: -; V: TRBV5-1; J: TRBJ2-1; DNA: TGCGCCAGCAGCTTCTCCACAAAGGGCGATGAGCAGTTCTTC; CDR3: CASSFSTKGDEQFF
D: -; size: -; V: TRBV5-1; J: TRBJ2-7; DNA: TGCGCCAGCAGCTTGGGAGAGACAGGCTACGAGCAGTACTTC; CDR3: CASSLGETGYEQYF
D: TRBD2; size: many; V: TRBV27; J: TRBJ2-2; DNA: TGTGCCAGCAGCCTGCTAGCGGGTGCGAACACCGGGGAGCTGTTTTTT; CDR3: CASSLLAGANTGELFF
D: TRBD2; size: few; V: TRBV5-1; J: TRBJ2-1; DNA: TGCGCCAGCAGCGCCGACGGGGACTATCTCTACAATGAGCAGTTCTTC; CDR3: CASSADGDYLYNEQFF
D: TRBD2; size: -; V: TRBV7-3; J: TRBJ2-5; DNA: TGTGCCAGCAGCCCCCTCGGGGGTGGACTAGCGGTGCTCCAAGAGACCCAGTACTTC; CDR3: CASSPLGGGLAVLQETQYF
D: -; size: many; V: TRBV20-1; J: TRBJ2-7; DNA: TGCAGTGTTAGTCCGGTAGGATCCTACGAGCAGTACTTC; CDR3: CSVSPVGSYEQYF
D: -; size: once; V: TRBV11-2; J: TRBJ2-2; DNA: TGTGCCAGCAGCCTAGGAGATAGCGGCGCCACCGAGGAGCTGTTTTTT; CDR3: CASSLGDSGATEELFF
D: TRBD1; size: many; V: TRBV20-1; J: TRBJ1-6; DNA: TGCAGTGCTAGACCCCGCGGGACAGGGGGTTTTTATTCACCCCTCCACTTT; CDR3: CSARPRGTGGFYSPLHF
D: TRBD1; size: -; V: TRBV7-9; J: TRBJ1-6; DNA: TGTGCCAGCAGCTCTGGGACAGGTCGCGATAATTCACCCCTCCACTTT; CDR3: CASSSGTGRDNSPLHF
D: -; size: many; V: TRBV30; J: TRBJ2-7; DNA: TGTGCTTCTACGGGGCCCTCCTACGAGCAGTACTTC; CDR3: CASTGPSYEQYF
D: -; size: few; V: TRBV15; J: TRBJ1-5; DNA: TGTGCCACCAGCACGGACCGGGACGGACTACAGCCCCAGCATTTT; CDR3: CATSTDRDGLQPQHF
D: TRBD1; size: -; V: TRBV6-2/TRBV6-3; J: TRBJ1-3; DNA: TGTGCCAGCAGGACGCTCAGGGGGGCCAGCTCTGGAAACACCATATATTTT; CDR3: CASRTLRGASSGNTIYF
D: TRBD1; size: many; V: TRBV20-1; J: TRBJ1-6; DNA: TGCAGTGCTATGGACAGGGGGCCGAGCTCCTATAATTCACCCCTCCACTTT; CDR3: CSAMDRGPSSYNSPLHF
D: -; size: -; V: TRBV18; J: TRBJ1-1; DNA: TGTGCCAGCTCACCACCAGGCGGCGGGAGGGCTTTCTTT; CDR3: CASSPPGGGRAFF
D: -; size: -; V: TRBV27; J: TRBJ1-2; DNA: TGTGCCAGCAGTTCTTTTACCGAGACAGGCTATGGCTACACCTTC; CDR3: CASSSFTETGYGYTF
D: -; size: few; V: TRBV5-6; J: TRBJ1-5; DNA: TGTGCCAGCAGCCAGGGACCCGGGGGGCCCCAGCATTTT; CDR3: CASSQGPGGPQHF
D: -; size: -; V: TRBV9; J: TRBJ2-1; DNA: TGTGCCAGCAGCGTAGAAGGGGTACCGTACAATGAGCAGTTCTTC; CDR3: CASSVEGVPYNEQFF
D: TRBD1; size: few; V: TRBV6-1; J: TRBJ1-6; DNA: TGTGCCAGCAGTCTGACAGGGCGGAATTCACCCCTCCACTTT; CDR3: CASSLTGRNSPLHF
D: TRBD2; size: few; V: TRBV3-1; J: TRBJ2-3; DNA: TGTGCCAGCAGCCAAGATGTAGGACTAGTTTCAGATACGCAGTATTTT; CDR3: CASSQDVGLVSDTQYF
D: -; size: many; V: TRBV6-5; J: TRBJ1-1; DNA: TGTGCCAGCAGTTACCCCGAAGTGGGCACTGAAGCTTTCTTT; CDR3: CASSYPEVGTEAFF
D: TRBD1; size: few; V: TRBV11-2; J: TRBJ1-2; DNA: TGTGCCAGCAGCTTAGGGTGGACAGGCCATAACTATGGCTACACCTTC; CDR3: CASSLGWTGHNYGYTF
D: -; size: few; V: TRBV15; J: TRBJ1-1; DNA: TGTGCCACCAGCAGAGAGATGGGGAACACTGAAGCTTTCTTT; CDR3: CATSREMGNTEAFF
D: TRBD1; size: -; V: TRBV27; J: TRBJ1-1; DNA: TGTGCCAGCAGTTTAACAGGGGGAAGGGAGACTGAAGCTTTCTTT; CDR3: CASSLTGGRETEAFF
D: -; size: many; V: TRBV5-1; J: TRBJ2-7; DNA: TGCGCCAGCAGCCCGGGACCGCCCAACCGACACGAGCAGTACTTC; CDR3: CASSPGPPNRHEQYF
D: TRBD1; size: many; V: TRBV28; J: TRBJ2-1; DNA: TGTGCCAGCAGCCCGGACAGGGTACATGAGCAGTTCTTC; CDR3: CASSPDRVHEQFF
D: TRBD1; size: many; V: TRBV27; J: TRBJ2-7; DNA: TGTGCCAGCGCCGAACTTGGGACAGGGAGCTACGAGCAGTACTTC; CDR3: CASAELGTGSYEQYF
D: -; size: many; V: TRBV30; J: TRBJ2-1; DNA: TGTGCCTGGAGTGTACGGGGACTTCAGGAGGGGTTCTTC; CDR3: CAWSVRGLQEGFF
D: TRBD1; size: many; V: TRBV12-5; J: TRBJ2-3; DNA: TGTGCTAGTGGTTTGCTTCCCGGGACAGGCACAGATACGCAGTATTTT; CDR3: CASGLLPGTGTDTQYF